The 31 T cell receptor beta chains reported below all come from one sample, sequenced in a study of blood T cell repertoires in COVID-19. The data were produced by immunoSEQ multiplex PCR, yet TCRdb's version contains in-frame clones alone and is incomplete. The profile shows fewer than 200,000 clones, 74% of them singletons. The specimen was peripheral blood. These receptors were obtained from a woman older than 75 with acute or convalescent COVID-19.

The count of this clone is one. The chain links TRBV3-1 (or the pseudogene TRBV3-2) to TRBJ1-1, with D unclear. The CDR3 consists of 14 residues. Germline V gives CDR1 LGHDT, CDR2 YNNKEL (reference sequence). Trimming left V 3 bases short and J 6 bases short, with 14 bases between. CDR3 nucleotides: TGTGCCAGCAGCCAGCTAAGTACGGTCTCTGAAGCTTTCTTT. Protein sequence: CASSQLSTVSEAFF.

This clone was seen once. The gene calls are TRBV28 and TRBJ1-3; tentatively, D is TRBD1 (5 bases). Germline assignment: CDR1 MDHEN and CDR2 SYDVKM. This CDR3 has 18 residues. Trimming shortened V by 6 bases and J by 0 bases, and 21 bases separated the two germline ends. The CDR3 nucleotides read TGTGCCAGCAGCCGGGACCGCGGGGCTGGGATCTCTGGAAACACCATATATTTT. Its protein product is CASSRDRGAGISGNTIYF.

This clone was seen once. This chain links TRBV7-2 with TRBJ2-3, with 7 bases that match TRBD2. Germline loops: CDR1 SGHTA, CDR2 FQGNSA. V trimming: 1 base; J trimming: 0 bases; junction bases outside the gene matches: 4. The CDR3 covers 16 residues. In DNA, the CDR3 is TGTGCCAGCAGCTTAGGAGCGGGGACTAGCACAGATACGCAGTATTTT. Residues: CASSLGAGTSTDTQYF.

The rearrangement links TRBV28 to TRBJ1-1; 8 bases line up with TRBD1. CDR1 MDHEN and CDR2 SYDVKM come from the germline V gene. The CDR3 totals 15 residues. V trimming: 4 bases; J trimming: 1 base; junction bases outside the gene matches: 5. The CDR3 is CASSSTGTGNTEAFF. The CDR3 DNA sequence: TGTGCCAGCAGTTCCACCGGGACAGGGAACACTGAAGCTTTCTTT.

The CDR3 is CASKPVLAGGAYNEQFF. The DNA of the CDR3 is TGTGCCAGCAAGCCAGTGCTAGCGGGAGGCGCCTACAATGAGCAGTTCTTC. This chain links TRBV27 with TRBJ2-1, with TRBD2 identical over 11 bases. Trimming took 7 bases from V and 2 from J; bases not matched to a gene: 10. The CDR3 consists of 17 residues. Germline CDR1 is MNHEY and CDR2 is SMNVEV (reference sequence).

This chain connects TRBV9 to TRBJ2-7, with 8 bases identical to TRBD1. The CDR3 totals 15 residues. The junction had 13 bases not matched to a gene; V was cut back by 3 bases and J by 8 bases. CDR1 SGDLS and CDR2 YYNGEE come from the germline V gene. CDR3 residues: CASSAETGVLSKQYF. CDR3 in DNA: TGTGCCAGCAGCGCAGAGACAGGGGTATTATCCAAGCAGTACTTC.

This clone has just a few counts. This chain links TRBV5-1 with TRBJ1-5, with D perhaps TRBD1 (6 bases). V gave up 2 bases and J gave up 3 bases, with 9 bases separating them. The length of the CDR3 is 14 residues. Germline V gives CDR1 SGHRS, CDR2 YFSETQ. The CDR3 sequence is CASSLGGVNQPQHF. The CDR3 nucleotides read TGCGCCAGCAGCTTAGGGGGGGTCAATCAGCCCCAGCATTTT.

A few counts support this clone. The chain carries TRBV3-1 (or the pseudogene TRBV3-2) and TRBJ2-1, with a possible D match to TRBD2 (6 bases). V lost 4 bases and J 9 bases, leaving 16 bases between the germline ends. Germline CDR1 LGHDT, CDR2 YNNKEL (reference sequence). The CDR3 spans 14 residues. CDR3 sequence (DNA): TGTGCCAGCAGCCCTCAGGAGGGCCTCGGTGAGCAGTTCTTC. Its translation: CASSPQEGLGEQFF.

With respect to this clone: Other DNA sequences from this sample encode an identical CDR3 as well. The chain recombines TRBV18 with TRBJ2-1; possibly TRBD2 for D (5 bases). With 0 bases removed from V and 6 bases from J, the gap between germline ends came to 6 bases. The germline CDR1 and CDR2 sequences are KGHSH and LQKENI. The CDR3 spans 13 residues. CDR3 in amino acids: CASSPPEVNEQFF. CDR3 DNA: TGTGCCAGCTCACCACCGGAGGTCAATGAGCAGTTCTTC.

A few counts support this clone. The genes are TRBV6-6 and TRBJ1-5; TRBD1 agrees at 8 bases. V was pared by 0 bases and J by 3 bases, with 4 bases of the junction left unmatched. This CDR3 is 16 amino acids long. CDR1 and CDR2 (germline): MNHNY, SVGAGI (reference sequence). CDR3 sequence reads: CASSYSRQGNNQPQHF. In DNA, the CDR3 is TGTGCCAGCAGTTACTCAAGACAGGGGAACAATCAGCCCCAGCATTTT.

V is TRBV29-1 and J is TRBJ1-2; D possibly corresponds to TRBD1 (6 bases). This CDR3 spans 11 amino acids. V lost 8 bases and J lost 8, with 15 bases in between. Per germline, CDR1 SQVTM and CDR2 ANQGSEA. The CDR3 DNA reads TGCAGCTCCTGGGGGCAGGGAGGCTACACCTTC. Its translation: CSSWGQGGYTF.

The chain joins TRBV9 to TRBJ1-4; D call uncertain. This CDR3 has 15 residues. V was clipped by 3 bases and J by 4 bases, with 13 bases between them. Looked up from germline, CDR1 is SGDLS and CDR2 is YYNGEE. CDR3 residues: CASSGQQFHNEKLFF. DNA for the CDR3: TGTGCCAGCAGCGGACAACAGTTCCATAATGAAAAACTGTTTTTT.

This clone was seen more than once but under ten times. The chain employs TRBV2 and TRBJ2-6, with 9 bases that match TRBD1. The CDR3 totals 16 residues. Germline values: CDR1 SNHLY, CDR2 FYNNEI. Losses at the gene ends were 6 bases for V and 3 bases for J; bases not matched to a gene: 6. The CDR3 nucleotides are TGTGCCAGCAGGGCAACAGGGGGCAGTGGGGCCAACGTCCTGACTTTC. Amino acids: CASRATGGSGANVLTF.

The rearrangement joins TRBV5-1 to TRBJ2-7, with a possible D match to TRBD2 (5 bases). Germline V CDR1 and CDR2: SGHRS, YFSETQ. V lost 3 bases, J lost 3 bases, and 16 bases lay in between. The CDR3 runs to 15 residues. The CDR3 DNA is TGCGCCAGCAGCTCGAGACCCTCCGGGGACTACGAGCAGTACTTC. Translation gives CASSSRPSGDYEQYF.

The chain is built from TRBV6-5 and TRBJ2-1; TRBD1 aligns across 9 bases. The trim removed 4 bases at V and 0 bases at J, leaving 1 base unmatched. CDR1 and CDR2 (germline): MNHEY, SVGAGI. The CDR3 extends over 15 amino acids. This chain's CDR3 is CASSWDRASYNEQFF. CDR3 in DNA: TGTGCCAGCAGTTGGGACAGGGCCTCCTACAATGAGCAGTTCTTC.

J is TRBJ2-7 and V is TRBV28, with D unclear. Trimming took 4 bases from V and 2 from J, leaving 15 bases between them. The V gene's germline CDR1 is MDHEN and CDR2 SYDVKM. The CDR3 has 15 amino acids. DNA of the CDR3: TGTGCCAGCAGTTCTGGAATAGCCGCTGCCTACGAGCAGTACTTC. Amino acids: CASSSGIAAAYEQYF.

With respect to this clone: Sequence at one end of the junction differs from germline and may be a read error. This chain uses TRBV10-3 with TRBJ1-5; the D gene is possibly TRBD1 (5 bases). The CDR3 length is 12 residues. In germline, CDR1 is ENHRY, CDR2 SYGVKD. The CDR3 coding sequence is TGTGCCGTCAGTGGGGCAGACCAGCCCCAGCATTTT. Protein sequence: CAVSGADQPQHF.

The chain employs TRBV27 and TRBJ1-1; D gene uncertain. V was shortened by 6 bases and J by 0 bases, with 11 bases between the two germline ends. Looked up from germline, CDR1 is MNHEY and CDR2 is SMNVEV (reference sequence). This CDR3 is built from 14 residues. CDR3 in amino acids: CASREGRMNTEAFF. CDR3 nucleotide sequence: TGTGCCAGCAGGGAAGGGAGAATGAACACTGAAGCTTTCTTT.

The CDR3 DNA reads as TGTGCCTGGTCACAGATCTCTGGAAACACCATATATTTT. Translating gives CAWSQISGNTIYF. This chain uses TRBV30 with TRBJ1-3; D gene unclear. V dropped 5 bases and J dropped 0 bases, with 8 bases sitting between them. CDR3 length equals 13 residues. CDR1 is GTSNPN and CDR2 is SVGIG in the germline V gene (reference sequence).

V gene TRBV10-3 combines with J gene TRBJ2-1, with 10 bases fitting TRBD2. The CDR3 covers 15 residues. Germline V CDR1 and CDR2: ENHRY, SYGVKD. With 5 bases clipped from V and 3 bases from J, the junction kept 4 bases outside the gene matches. DNA of the CDR3: TGTGCCATCAGTTCTAGCGGGAGCCGCTACAATGAGCAGTTCTTC. Protein product: CAISSSGSRYNEQFF.

The chain combines TRBV27 with TRBJ1-2; 8 bases map to TRBD1. The CDR3 consists of 13 residues. Germline CDR1 and CDR2: MNHEY and SMNVEV (reference sequence). V shed 7 bases, J shed 3 bases, and the junction held 4 bases outside the gene matches. The CDR3 is CASTSTGDYGYTF. Here the CDR3 DNA reads TGTGCCAGCACCTCGACAGGGGACTATGGCTACACCTTC.

This clone was seen a handful of times. The chain employs TRBV5-1 and TRBJ2-7; 7 bases agree with TRBD2. V shed 5 bases and J 2 bases; nucleotides not matched to a gene: 7. Germline values: CDR1 SGHRS, CDR2 YFSETQ. The CDR3 runs 14 residues. The CDR3 reads CASSATGGPYEQYF. The CDR3 nucleotides are TGCGCCAGCAGTGCTACGGGAGGCCCCTACGAGCAGTACTTC. The full variable domain, completed using reference TRBV5-1 and TRBJ2-7, is KAGVTQTPRYLIKTRGQQVTLSCSPISGHRSVSWYQQTPGQGLQFLFEYFSETQRNKGNFPGRFSGRQFSNSRSEMNVSTLELGDSALYLCASSATGGPYEQYFGPGTRLTVT.

This chain uses TRBV19 with TRBJ1-2, with unresolved D. In germline, CDR1 is LNHDA, CDR2 SQIVND (reference sequence). The V and J ends lost 7 bases and 8 bases respectively, with 20 bases between them. The CDR3 is 14 residues long. The CDR3 DNA is TGTGCCAGTACCCCAACAGAAGCTCCCTTGGGCTACACCTTC. Residues: CASTPTEAPLGYTF.

This clone has just a few counts. V is TRBV4-3 and J is TRBJ1-1; D might be TRBD1 (6 bases). The CDR3 covers 15 residues. Germline lookup yields CDR1 LGHNA and CDR2 YSLEER. V lost 4 bases to trimming and J lost 8 bases, with 20 bases between them. The DNA for the CDR3 is TGCGCCAGCAGCCCAATGGCAGGGGCGGGGGGAGAAGCTTTCTTT. Protein product: CASSPMAGAGGEAFF.

This chain uses TRBV12-5 with TRBJ2-1, with D possibly TRBD2 on 5 matching bases. This CDR3 is 15 amino acids long. Looked up from germline, CDR1 is LGHNT and CDR2 is FRNRAP. Trimming stripped 2 bases from V and 4 bases from J, with 12 bases between. CDR3 in DNA: TGTGCTAGTGGTTTGAACGGGGAAGGGTACAATGAGCAGTTCTTC. Translation gives CASGLNGEGYNEQFF.

This chain uses TRBV12-5 with TRBJ1-5; TRBD1 agrees at 7 bases. V shed 1 base and J 11 bases; nucleotides not matched to a gene: 2. This CDR3 is built from 12 residues. CDR1 and CDR2 (germline): LGHNT, FRNRAP. The CDR3 region has the DNA TGTGCTAGTGGTTTGGCCCAGGGGGCCCAGCATTTT. It yields the protein CASGLAQGAQHF.

The chain employs TRBV2 and TRBJ2-3; a possible D gene is TRBD1 (8 bases). The germline V gene has CDR1 SNHLY and CDR2 FYNNEI. This CDR3 is built from 14 residues. Deletions cut 7 bases from V and 8 bases from J, with 19 bases between. CDR3 residues: CASNQGAPGGTQYF. Written as DNA, the CDR3 is TGTGCCAGCAACCAGGGGGCCCCGGGGGGTACGCAGTATTTT.

This clone appeared a few times. The J gene is TRBJ2-3, the V gene TRBV9; 10 nucleotides match TRBD2. Germline-derived CDR1 and CDR2 are SGDLS and YYNGEE. J was trimmed by 4 bases and V by 4 bases; bases with no gene match: 6. This CDR3 has 15 amino acids. This chain's CDR3 is CASSTFGLAADTQYF. The CDR3 nucleotides read TGTGCCAGCAGCACCTTCGGACTAGCGGCAGATACGCAGTATTTT.

This chain connects TRBV5-4 to TRBJ1-1; TRBD1 is a possible D gene (5 bases). V was trimmed by 1 base and J by 4 bases, leaving 8 bases between them. This CDR3 region has 13 residues. In germline, CDR1 is SGHNT, CDR2 YYREEE (reference sequence). The CDR3, as DNA: TGTGCCAGCAGCTTGCAGGGCCTCACTGAAGCTTTCTTT. It specifies CASSLQGLTEAFF.

The chain carries TRBV28 and TRBJ2-5; 7 bases are a match to TRBD1. Germline CDR1 MDHEN, CDR2 SYDVKM. The CDR3 runs 13 residues. V was pared by 6 bases and J by 1 base, with 2 bases of the junction left unmatched. CDR3 in DNA: TGTGCCAGCAGGCGGACAGGCCAAGAGACCCAGTACTTC. Protein sequence: CASRRTGQETQYF.

This clone was observed a few times. CDR3 region: CASSSGPETGELFF. The CDR3 coding sequence is TGTGCCAGCAGTTCAGGGCCGGAGACCGGGGAGCTGTTTTTT. The rearrangement uses TRBV27 and TRBJ2-2; possible D gene TRBD1, 5 bases. The CDR3 is 14 amino acids. V was pared by 4 bases and J by 5 bases, with 11 bases between. The germline CDR1 and CDR2 sequences are MNHEY and SMNVEV (reference sequence).